These 21 T cell receptor beta chains were sequenced from one sample in a study of CD8 T cells in Susac syndrome. Reverse transcription of about 0.45 to 1 ug RNA was performed with random hexamers. In TCRdb, the immunoSEQ multiplex PCR reads were re-called with MiXCR into one record per CDR3 protein. This sample has over 350,000 distinct CDR3 sequences, with about 85% found just once. The sequenced sample was CD8+ T cells from PBMCs. These receptors were collected from a human donor with multiple sclerosis.

The chain couples TRBV30 to TRBJ1-1; a possible D gene is TRBD1 (5 bases). The germline gives CDR1 GTSNPN, CDR2 SVGIG (reference sequence). The V end was cut by 3 bases, the J end by 0 bases, with 11 bases between. CDR3 length: 14 amino acids. This chain's CDR3 is CAWRTSGMNTEAFF. In nucleotides, the CDR3 is TGTGCCTGGAGGACTTCAGGGATGAACACTGAAGCTTTCTTT.

The chain employs TRBV4-1 and TRBJ2-2; D uncertain. V lost 1 base and J 6 bases, leaving 9 bases between the germline ends. The CDR3 runs 14 residues. Germline CDR1 MGHRA, CDR2 YSYEKL. CDR3 amino acids: CASSQVAGSGELFF. The CDR3 DNA is TGCGCCAGCAGCCAAGTGGCTGGGTCCGGGGAGCTGTTTTTT.

The chain carries TRBV18 and TRBJ2-7; no definite D call. The length of the CDR3 is 13 residues. Trimming left V 4 bases short and J 3 bases short, with 10 bases between. Germline values: CDR1 KGHSH, CDR2 LQKENI. DNA of the CDR3: TGTGCCAGCTCACACTCGGACCTCTACGAGCAGTACTTC. Translation: CASSHSDLYEQYF.

The chain's CDR3 is CASSLSPRRGPYEQYF. CDR3 nucleotide sequence: TGTGCCAGCAGCCTAAGTCCGAGGCGGGGACCCTACGAGCAGTACTTC. V is TRBV11-2 and J is TRBJ2-7; TRBD2 is a possible D gene (6 bases). Deletions cut 5 bases from V and 2 bases from J, with 19 bases between. The CDR3 totals 16 residues. Per the germline V gene, CDR1 is SGHAT and CDR2 is FQNNGV.

This clonotype was counted once. The chain employs TRBV7-9 and TRBJ2-7; 7 positions match TRBD1. CDR1 is SEHNR, CDR2 FQNEAQ, per germline (reference sequence). The CDR3 is 16 residues long. J lost 4 bases, V lost 5 bases, and 14 bases had no gene match. This CDR3 is CASSPPEGQQLYEQYF. The CDR3 DNA reads as TGTGCCAGCAGCCCACCAGAGGGACAGCAATTATACGAGCAGTACTTC.

The chain uses TRBV4-1 and TRBJ2-3, with 7 bases fitting TRBD2. Germline assignment: CDR1 MGHRA and CDR2 YSYEKL. The CDR3 covers 19 residues. V trimming: 0 bases; J trimming: 2 bases; junction bases outside the gene matches: 14. CDR3 protein: CASSQDREEAGENTDTQYF. CDR3 in DNA: TGCGCCAGCAGCCAAGATCGGGAAGAGGCGGGGGAAAACACAGATACGCAGTATTTT.

This clonotype was detected only once. The genes are TRBV27 and TRBJ2-3, with a tentative D call TRBD2 (6 bases). CDR3 size: 18 residues. CDR1 and CDR2 (germline): MNHEY, SMNVEV (reference sequence). The germline V and J ends were trimmed by 5 bases and 3 bases, with 24 bases remaining between them. Written as DNA, the CDR3 is TGTGCCAGCAGTCTCGAGGGGTATCCTGGCGGGGCAACAGATACGCAGTATTTT. It codes for CASSLEGYPGGATDTQYF.

The rearrangement uses TRBV28 and TRBJ2-7, with TRBD1 matching 7 bases. The CDR3 totals 16 residues. The ends lost 0 bases at V and 4 bases at J; junction bases unmatched: 9. Germline CDR1 and CDR2: MDHEN and SYDVKM. The CDR3 here is CASSLWIRQGFYEQYF. The CDR3 nucleotides are TGTGCCAGCAGTTTATGGATCCGACAGGGTTTTTACGAGCAGTACTTC.

This chain connects TRBV14 to TRBJ2-5; D ambiguous. Per the germline V gene, CDR1 is SGHDN and CDR2 is FVKESK. V shed 2 bases and J shed 5 bases, with 12 bases lying between them. The CDR3 totals 14 residues. CDR3: CASSQNLVDETQYF. The CDR3 bases are TGTGCCAGCAGCCAAAATTTGGTGGACGAGACCCAGTACTTC.

The V call is TRBV7-3, the J call TRBJ2-3; D is tentatively TRBD1 or TRBD2 (6 bases each). The CDR3 covers 15 residues. Germline-derived CDR1 and CDR2 are SGHTA and FQGTGA. V was shortened by 1 base and J by 1 base, with 9 bases between the two germline ends. CDR3 DNA sequence: TGTGCCAGCAGCTTAAAGGGGGGTGGCACAGATACGCAGTATTTT. This translates into CASSLKGGGTDTQYF.

This rearrangement joins TRBV4-1 to TRBJ2-4; TRBD1 might be the D (5 bases). V gave up 10 bases and J gave up 4 bases, with 17 bases separating them. CDR3 length equals 14 residues. Germline assignment: CDR1 MGHRA and CDR2 YSYEKL. The chain's CDR3 is CATRPGPSKNIQYF. The CDR3 DNA reads as TGCGCCACCCGTCCAGGGCCGTCAAAAAACATTCAGTACTTC.

This rearrangement joins TRBV30 to TRBJ1-2, with D possibly TRBD1 on 5 matching bases. There are 12 residues in the CDR3. Trimming left V 0 bases short and J 5 bases short, with 7 bases between. Germline V lookup: CDR1 GTSNPN, CDR2 SVGIG (reference sequence). CDR3 DNA: TGTGCCTGGAGTGTAGGGGATTATGGCTACACCTTC. This translates into CAWSVGDYGYTF.

The CDR3 DNA reads TGCAGCGTTCATGATGCGGGAGCCCCCCCCGGGGAGCTGTTTTTT. This gives the protein CSVHDAGAPPGELFF. The chain has TRBV29-1 and TRBJ2-2; 7 bases fit TRBD2. Germline V gene data show CDR1 as SQVTM and CDR2 as ANQGSEA. The CDR3 consists of 15 residues. J was trimmed by 6 bases and V by 5 bases; bases with no gene match: 12.

V gene TRBV7-9 combines with J gene TRBJ2-5; 8 nucleotides align to TRBD2. Germline-derived CDR1 and CDR2 are SEHNR and FQNEAQ (reference sequence). CDR3 size: 16 residues. V shed 6 bases and J 1 base; nucleotides not matched to a gene: 10. The CDR3 loop is CASSSPVAGSQETQYF. Written as DNA, the CDR3 is TGTGCCAGCAGTAGTCCAGTAGCGGGGTCCCAAGAGACCCAGTACTTC.

This rearrangement joins TRBV28 to TRBJ1-5; unclear D gene. The CDR3 loop spans 14 amino acids. V was trimmed by 6 bases and J by 1 base, leaving 10 bases between them. In germline, CDR1 is MDHEN, CDR2 SYDVKM. The CDR3 here is CASSTHGSNQPQHF. The CDR3 DNA follows: TGTGCCAGCAGCACCCACGGGAGCAATCAGCCCCAGCATTTT.

The chain uses TRBV5-1 and TRBJ1-1; a possible D gene is TRBD1 (6 bases). The CDR3 loop spans 14 amino acids. CDR1 is SGHRS, CDR2 YFSETQ, per germline. V was shortened by 7 bases and J by 0 bases, with 13 bases between the two germline ends. The CDR3 DNA follows: TGCGCCAGCGGGTACAGGGAAATGAACACTGAAGCTTTCTTT. It yields the protein CASGYREMNTEAFF.

The chain employs TRBV9 and TRBJ2-1, with unresolved D. Trimming took off 0 bases at V and 10 bases at J, with 11 bases between the two ends. This CDR3 has 13 residues. Germline V gene sequence: CDR1 SGDLS, CDR2 YYNGEE. CDR3 in amino acids: CASSVGLSWEQFF. For the CDR3, the DNA is TGTGCCAGCAGCGTAGGACTGAGCTGGGAGCAGTTCTTC.

This CDR3 is CASSPTSRGFSNQPQHF. The DNA for the CDR3 is TGTGCCAGCAGCCCAACTTCTCGAGGATTTAGCAATCAGCCCCAGCATTTT. V and J are TRBV12-3 or TRBV12-4 and TRBJ1-5; no clear D. V lost 6 bases to trimming and J lost 0 bases, with 18 bases between them. This CDR3 comprises 17 residues.

The V gene is TRBV27, the J gene TRBJ2-1, with D possibly being TRBD1 or TRBD2 (5 bases each). CDR3 length: 15 amino acids. Germline V gene lookup returns CDR1 MNHEY and CDR2 SMNVEV (reference sequence). The V gene lost 1 base and the J gene lost 6 bases, with 13 bases spanning the gap. The CDR3 bases are TGTGCCAGCAGTTTATTGGGGGAGAGGGGCAATGAGCAGTTCTTC. Residues: CASSLLGERGNEQFF.

V and J are TRBV29-1 and TRBJ1-2; D remains ambiguous. This CDR3 contains 16 residues. CDR1 is SQVTM and CDR2 is ANQGSEA in the germline V gene. The V end was cut by 6 bases, the J end by 4 bases, with 24 bases between. The CDR3 nucleotides are TGCAGCGTGATACCTTCCGGGCCCCGTCGTCGCTATGGCTACACCTTC. Protein: CSVIPSGPRRRYGYTF.

V usage is TRBV10-2 and J usage is TRBJ1-5; TRBD1 matches 10 bases. Germline V gives CDR1 WSHSY, CDR2 SAAADI. The length of the CDR3 is 18 residues. The V and J ends lost 2 bases and 2 bases, in that order; junction bases with no gene match: 9. The CDR3 region is CASSEGDRGSYGNQPQHF. The CDR3, as DNA: TGCGCCAGCAGTGAGGGGGACAGGGGAAGTTATGGCAATCAGCCCCAGCATTTT.